This is a list of T cell receptor beta chains from one sample in a study of cytomegalovirus exposure and HLA in healthy donors. Assay used: immunoSEQ multiplex PCR; TCRdb lists only in-frame clones, some missing. The table has about 190,000 clones, about nine tenths seen once. Sequencing was done on a sample of PBMCs. The source is a boy younger than 10 in good health and CMV-seronegative. Each CDR3 is given with its conserved first and last residue. A D gene is named only where the DNA matches it firmly. The listing skips clone size in some rows; elsewhere it reads once, few, many or a size class.

j_gene | v_gene | abundance | d_gene | CDR3nt | CDR3aa
TRBJ2-2 | TRBV2 | - | TRBD2 | TGTGCCAGCACCGGACTAGCTAACACCGGGGAGCTGTTTTTT | CASTGLANTGELFF
TRBJ2-7 | TRBV5-1 | - | TRBD1 | TGCGCCAGCAGCTCATCATCGACAGGGACCCACGAGCAGTACTTC | CASSSSSTGTHEQYF
TRBJ1-6 | TRBV19 | - | - | TGTGCCAGTAGTGTGGACTGGGCAGGTTCACCCCTCCACTTT | CASSVDWAGSPLHF
TRBJ2-7 | TRBV7-3 | - | TRBD1 | TGTGCCAGCAGCTCAGGGGACAGGACCTACGAGCAGTACTTC | CASSSGDRTYEQYF
TRBJ2-5 | TRBV11-2 | - | TRBD1 | TGTGCCAGCAGCCCGAGGAGACAGGGTCCTGTCTATGAGCAGTACTTC | CASSPRRQGPVYEQYF
TRBJ2-7 | TRBV6-5 | - | - | TGTGCCAGCAGTTTTCGGACAGAGGGCGAGCAGTACTTC | CASSFRTEGEQYF
TRBJ2-1 | TRBV30 | once | TRBD2 | TGTGCCCGCCAGCGGGGGTCCTACAATGAGCAGTTCTTC | CARQRGSYNEQFF
TRBJ2-7 | TRBV6-1 | - | TRBD2 | TGTGCCAGCAGACCTAGCGGGAGGTCCGACGAGCAGTACTTC | CASRPSGRSDEQYF
TRBJ2-6 | TRBV7-2 | once | TRBD2 | TGTGCCAGCAGCTTAGCTTGGACTAGCGGGGGGGCCTCAGGGGCCAACGTCCTGACTTTC | CASSLAWTSGGASGANVLTF
TRBJ2-2 | TRBV5-6 | once | - | TGTGCCAGCAGCCAAGAAGAGGGGGTGGGTTTCGGGGAGCTGTTTTTT | CASSQEEGVGFGELFF
TRBJ2-7 | TRBV27 | - | TRBD2 | TGTGCCAGCAGTCCCCGAGGACTAGCGGGAGAGGGCGAGCAGTACTTC | CASSPRGLAGEGEQYF
TRBJ2-7 | TRBV7-8 | - | TRBD1 | TGTGCCAGCAGGGGGACAGCGATTAACTACGAGCAGTACTTC | CASRGTAINYEQYF
TRBJ1-2 | TRBV6-1 | - | TRBD1 | TGTGCCAGCAGTGCCCCCGGGACAGGCAGGAACTATGGCTACACCTTC | CASSAPGTGRNYGYTF
TRBJ1-2 | TRBV27 | - | - | TGTGCCAGCAGTCCGGGCGGGGGCTATGGCTACACCTTC | CASSPGGGYGYTF
TRBJ2-6 | TRBV28 | - | - | TGTGCCAGCAGCCTCCGGGGTGGGGCCAACGTCCTGACTTTC | CASSLRGGANVLTF
TRBJ1-5 | TRBV30 | - | - | TGTGCCTGGACACGGGACTCCAATAGCAATCAGCCCCAGCATTTT | CAWTRDSNSNQPQHF
TRBJ1-2 | TRBV23-1 | - | - | TGCGCCAGCAGTCAATCGGGGCTATTGGGCTATGGCTACACCTTC | CASSQSGLLGYGYTF
TRBJ1-2 | TRBV30 | - | TRBD1 | TGTGCCTGGAGTGTGGGGACAGGGGACGGCTACACCTTC | CAWSVGTGDGYTF
TRBJ2-7 | TRBV28 | - | - | TGTGCCAGCAGTACCCGACACACTAGCCCCTACGAGCAGTACTTC | CASSTRHTSPYEQYF
TRBJ2-5 | TRBV28 | - | - | TGTGCCAGCAGTGTCGGGGGACGGACCCAAGAGACCCAGTACTTC | CASSVGGRTQETQYF
TRBJ1-4 | TRBV9 | - | - | TGTGCCAGCAGCCTAGGTGGCAGTTTAAATGAAAAACTGTTTTTT | CASSLGGSLNEKLFF
TRBJ1-2 | TRBV28 | - | - | TGTGCCAGCGGCCCCCCAAACTATGGCTACACCTTC | CASGPPNYGYTF
TRBJ1-5 | TRBV9 | - | TRBD1 | TGTGCCAGCAGCATCACAGGGGATCAGCCCCAGCATTTT | CASSITGDQPQHF
TRBJ2-5 | TRBV15 | - | - | TGTGCCACCAGCAGAGATGTAGCTAGTGAGGCCCAGTACTTC | CATSRDVASEAQYF
TRBJ2-3 | TRBV5-5 | - | TRBD2 | TGTGCCAGCAGCTTGGAGGGAGGGCCGCCAGATACGCAGTATTTT | CASSLEGGPPDTQYF
TRBJ2-4 | TRBV25-1 | - | TRBD1 | TGTGCCAGCAGTAGTTCACGGGACAGTCGAGCCAAAAACATTCAGTACTTC | CASSSSRDSRAKNIQYF
TRBJ2-7 | TRBV6-6 | once | - | TGTGCCAGCACCCCTGAAGCGAGGGCCGACGAGCAGTACTTC | CASTPEARADEQYF
TRBJ2-5 | TRBV7-6 | - | - | TGTGCCAGCAGCCTCCGTGGCAGCGGTGAGACCCAGTACTTC | CASSLRGSGETQYF
TRBJ2-7 | TRBV10-3 | - | - | TGTGCCATCGGTGACAGTACGACCTACGAGCAGTACTTC | CAIGDSTTYEQYF
TRBJ1-5 | TRBV19 | - | - | TGTGCCAGTAGTATGGGTAACAGGGTGGGAAATCAGCCCCAGCATTTT | CASSMGNRVGNQPQHF
TRBJ2-1 | TRBV9 | few | TRBD2 | TGTGCCAGCAGCGTAGGGACTAGCGGGGCGGATGAGCAGTTCTTC | CASSVGTSGADEQFF
TRBJ1-2 | TRBV5-6 | - | TRBD1 | TGTGCCAGCAGCCACGGGACAGACTACTATGGCTACACCTTC | CASSHGTDYYGYTF
TRBJ1-5 | TRBV30 | - | - | TGTGCCTGGAACTCCAGGGGCCTGCAGTATCAGCCCCAGCATTTT | CAWNSRGLQYQPQHF
TRBJ1-2 | TRBV10-3 | - | - | TGTGCCATCATGAGGGAGCCCCCCTACTATGGCTACACCTTC | CAIMREPPYYGYTF
TRBJ2-7 | TRBV7-9 | once | TRBD1 | TGTTCCAGCAGCCCTCGGGACAGGGGCCCATCCTACGAGCAGTACTTC | CSSSPRDRGPSYEQYF
TRBJ2-7 | TRBV13 | - | - | TGTGCCAGCAGCAACGAAAACAGGGTTCCCTACGAGCAGTACTTC | CASSNENRVPYEQYF
TRBJ2-7 | TRBV28 | - | - | TGTGCCAGCAGTTTGGCGACACCCTACGAGCAGTACTTC | CASSLATPYEQYF
TRBJ1-4 | TRBV4-1 | - | - | TGCGCCAGCAGCCAAGATATCACGGCAGGGCTGACGGGTAATGAAAAACTGTTTTTT | CASSQDITAGLTGNEKLFF
TRBJ1-1 | TRBV15 | - | - | TGTGCCACCAGCAGACAAGGGGGAAAAGAGAACACTGAAGCTTTCTTT | CATSRQGGKENTEAFF
TRBJ2-3 | TRBV27 | - | TRBD1 | TGTGCCAGCAGTTTTACAGGGGATACAGATACGCAGTATTTT | CASSFTGDTDTQYF
TRBJ2-1 | TRBV19 | - | TRBD2 | TGTGCCAGTAGTATGGGACTAGTTATCGATGAGCAGTTCTTC | CASSMGLVIDEQFF
TRBJ2-7 | TRBV6-5 | - | - | TGTGCCAGCAGTCCCCGAGTCGACTCCTACGAGCAGTACTTC | CASSPRVDSYEQYF
TRBJ1-3 | TRBV7-8 | - | TRBD1 | TGTGCCAGCACCCTCAGGGGGGTTTCTGGAAACACCATATATTTT | CASTLRGVSGNTIYF
TRBJ2-5 | TRBV27 | few | TRBD2 | TGTGCCAGCAGTGGACTAGCGGAAGAAGAGACCCAGTACTTC | CASSGLAEEETQYF
TRBJ2-7 | TRBV28 | once | TRBD1 | TGTGCCAGCAGTTTTTTTGTTGGGACAGGGGGCAACGAGCAGTACTTC | CASSFFVGTGGNEQYF
TRBJ2-1 | TRBV5-6 | - | TRBD2 | TGTGCCAGCAGCCCGACCGGGGGGAAGCAGTTCTTC | CASSPTGGKQFF